Listed here are 21 T cell receptor beta chains from one sample, sequenced in a study of shared clonotypes between healthy human individuals. Data came from immunoSEQ multiplex PCR; TCRdb stores just in-frame clones and leaves some out. The sample consists of about 2.2 million clones, around 95% of them appearing once. Terminally differentiated effector memory CD45RA+ cells were left out of the naive CD8 fraction, which was CD45RO-negative and positively selected for CCR7. Sequenced input: naive CD8+ T cells from PBMCs. The receptors derive from a man aged 18 to 30 in good health. Some clones in this sample may be carry-over from other donors' samples.

The gene calls are TRBV7-3 and TRBJ2-5; TRBD1 agrees at 8 bases. Trimming removed 5 bases from V and 6 bases from J; junction bases left unmatched: 8. The CDR3 consists of 14 residues. Germline values: CDR1 SGHTA, CDR2 FQGTGA. For the CDR3, the DNA is TGTGCCAGCAGCCCCTATCAGGGGGCAAAGACCCAGTACTTC. It translates to CASSPYQGAKTQYF.

The chain recombines TRBV5-4 with TRBJ2-1; 10 bases match TRBD2. This CDR3 has 15 residues. CDR1 and CDR2 (germline): SGHNT, YYREEE (reference sequence). V shed 2 bases and J 7 bases; nucleotides not matched to a gene: 6. The CDR3 sequence: CASSLKREGGNEQFF. The CDR3 DNA sequence: TGTGCCAGCAGCTTAAAGCGGGAGGGGGGGAATGAGCAGTTCTTC.

The chain employs TRBV2 and TRBJ2-7; 11 bases map to TRBD2. V gave up 2 bases and J gave up 0 bases; unmatched junction bases: 9. Germline values: CDR1 SNHLY, CDR2 FYNNEI. The CDR3 runs 18 residues. CDR3 sequence: CASSEFASGRTSSYEQYF. The CDR3 DNA reads as TGTGCCAGCAGTGAATTCGCTAGCGGGAGGACAAGCTCCTACGAGCAGTACTTC.

This chain links TRBV4-2 with TRBJ1-1, with D tentatively TRBD1 (5 bases). Trimming removed 0 bases at V and 6 bases at J, with 17 bases between. The germline gives CDR1 LGHNA, CDR2 YNFKEQ. There are 16 residues in the CDR3. CDR3 DNA: TGTGCCAGCAGCCAAGAAGTAGGGGCGAGGGGAGCTGAAGCTTTCTTT. As protein: CASSQEVGARGAEAFF.

The rearrangement uses TRBV9 and TRBJ1-4; D unclear. V was clipped by 0 bases and J by 5 bases, with 11 bases between them. CDR3 length: 15 residues. Germline values: CDR1 SGDLS, CDR2 YYNGEE. In nucleotides, the CDR3 is TGTGCCAGCAGCGTAGAGGGCCACCCAAATGAAAAACTGTTTTTT. It yields the protein CASSVEGHPNEKLFF.

CDR3 amino acids: CASSLWPQETQYF. CDR3 nucleotide sequence: TGTGCCAGCAGTTTATGGCCGCAAGAGACCCAGTACTTC. V and J are TRBV28 and TRBJ2-5; D gene ambiguous. The germline CDR1 and CDR2 sequences are MDHEN and SYDVKM. The length of the CDR3 is 13 residues. V lost 0 bases to trimming and J lost 2 bases, with 4 bases between them.

The rearrangement links TRBV7-8 to TRBJ2-5; TRBD2 might be the D (5 bases). CDR1 and CDR2 from the germline V gene are SGHVS and FQNEAQ. The CDR3 extends over 16 amino acids. Deletions cut 1 base from V and 4 bases from J, with 16 bases between. The CDR3 coding sequence is TGTGCCAGCAGCTTAGAAGAACTAGGAAGCCCAGAGACCCAGTACTTC. Its protein is CASSLEELGSPETQYF.

V usage is TRBV6-4 and J usage is TRBJ2-1; weak D call: TRBD2 (6 bases). The CDR3 sequence is 16 residues long. Trimming left V 0 bases short and J 3 bases short, with 12 bases between. Germline CDR1 MRHNA, CDR2 SNTAGT. The CDR3 DNA reads as TGTGCCAGCAGTGACTCATCGGGGGTTGGCTACAATGAGCAGTTCTTC. Its translation is CASSDSSGVGYNEQFF.

The rearrangement uses TRBV9 and TRBJ1-4; 7 bases fit TRBD1. The CDR3 has 18 amino acids. Germline CDR1 is SGDLS and CDR2 is YYNGEE. The V and J ends lost 0 bases and 1 base, in that order; junction bases with no gene match: 9. For the CDR3, the DNA is TGTGCCAGCAGCGTAGGACGGGGAGGGGACAGAACTAATGAAAAACTGTTTTTT. Its translation: CASSVGRGGDRTNEKLFF.

The table lists this clone with a count of one. The rearrangement joins TRBV28 to TRBJ2-4; the D gene is possibly TRBD2 (6 bases). V lost 6 bases and J lost 7, with 16 bases in between. CDR3 length equals 14 residues. CDR1 is MDHEN and CDR2 is SYDVKM in the germline V gene. The CDR3 protein is CASSPAEGSNIQYF. CDR3 nucleotide sequence: TGTGCCAGCAGCCCGGCGGAGGGGAGTAACATTCAGTACTTC.

The rearrangement joins TRBV29-1 to TRBJ2-7; 7 positions agree with TRBD2. Germline V gene sequence: CDR1 SQVTM, CDR2 ANQGSEA. This CDR3 contains 21 residues. The V segment lost 2 bases and the J segment 4 bases; nucleotides outside the gene matches: 29. CDR3 in amino acids: CSVEFEMPPGSPGGHRYEQYF. For the CDR3, the DNA is TGCAGCGTTGAATTTGAGATGCCCCCAGGGAGTCCGGGAGGACATCGTTACGAGCAGTACTTC.

The rearrangement links TRBV29-1 to TRBJ2-1; TRBD2 agrees at 9 bases. CDR1 and CDR2 from the germline V gene are SQVTM and ANQGSEA. V lost 0 bases to trimming and J lost 4 bases; unmatched junction nucleotides: 13. This CDR3 spans 18 amino acids. This chain's CDR3 is CSVEDPAFPAGGYNEQFF. The DNA of the CDR3 is TGCAGCGTTGAAGACCCAGCTTTTCCAGCGGGAGGATACAATGAGCAGTTCTTC.

The chain recombines TRBV7-9 with TRBJ1-1; tentatively, D is TRBD1 (6 bases). The CDR3 loop spans 17 amino acids. Trimming stripped 5 bases from V and 0 bases from J, with 19 bases between. Germline values: CDR1 SEHNR, CDR2 FQNEAQ (reference sequence). The DNA of the CDR3 is TGTGCCAGCAGCCTAACAGGGCCCCAGGGGATGAACACTGAAGCTTTCTTT. This codes for CASSLTGPQGMNTEAFF.

This chain links TRBV30 with TRBJ2-7; maybe TRBD1 (6 bases). From germline, CDR1 is GTSNPN and CDR2 SVGIG (reference sequence). This CDR3 is built from 14 residues. Deletions cut 3 bases from V and 5 bases from J, with 17 bases between. CDR3 loop: CAWRGDMSGDEQYF. CDR3 nucleotides: TGTGCCTGGAGAGGGGACATGAGCGGAGACGAGCAGTACTTC. Variable domain in full (rest from reference TRBV30 and TRBJ2-7): SQTIHQWPATLVQPVGSPLSLECTVEGTSNPNLYWYRQAAGRGLQLLFYSVGIGQISSEVPQNLSASRPQDRQFILSSKKLLLSDSGFYLCAWRGDMSGDEQYFGPGTRLTVT.

The chain combines TRBV18 with TRBJ2-3; D is unclear. The CDR3 length is 15 residues. V was shortened by 2 bases and J by 0 bases, with 9 bases between the two germline ends. Looked up from germline, CDR1 is KGHSH and CDR2 is LQKENI. Here the CDR3 reads CASSPTSFSTDTQYF. Here the CDR3 DNA reads TGTGCCAGCTCACCAACCTCCTTTAGCACAGATACGCAGTATTTT.

With regard to this clone: This same CDR3 is encoded by further DNA sequences in the sample. The rearrangement uses TRBV27 and TRBJ2-2; 10 bases match TRBD2. J lost 5 bases, V lost 3 bases, and 9 bases had no gene match. Germline assignment: CDR1 MNHEY and CDR2 SMNVEV (reference sequence). This CDR3 region has 17 residues. CDR3 sequence: CASSLSLAGARTGELFF. CDR3 sequence (DNA): TGTGCCAGCAGTTTGAGCCTAGCGGGAGCCCGGACCGGGGAGCTGTTTTTT.

The chain combines TRBV4-1 with TRBJ2-5; D perhaps matches TRBD2 (5 bases). Germline CDR1 and CDR2: MGHRA and YSYEKL. V was clipped by 4 bases and J by 4 bases, with 19 bases between them. The CDR3 runs to 16 residues. In DNA form, the CDR3 reads TGCGCCAGCAGCCTGGAGAGGGTTGGGCGGATAGAGACCCAGTACTTC. Residues: CASSLERVGRIETQYF.

This chain links TRBV19 with TRBJ1-1; D gene ambiguous. There are 14 residues in the CDR3. The germline gives CDR1 LNHDA, CDR2 SQIVND (reference sequence). With 5 bases removed from V and 0 bases from J, the gap between germline ends came to 10 bases. The CDR3 region is CASSDHLMNTEAFF. The CDR3 nucleotides are TGTGCCAGTAGTGACCATTTAATGAACACTGAAGCTTTCTTT.

The chain has TRBV27 and TRBJ2-3; 11 positions agree with TRBD2. V gave up 4 bases and J gave up 4 bases; unmatched junction bases: 7. Germline CDR1 reads MNHEY; CDR2 reads SMNVEV (reference sequence). The CDR3 runs to 16 residues. The chain's CDR3 is CASSSQTSGSADTQYF. As DNA, the CDR3 is TGTGCCAGCAGTTCCCAAACTAGCGGGAGTGCAGATACGCAGTATTTT.

V usage is TRBV7-8 and J usage is TRBJ2-5; possibly TRBD1 for D (6 bases). CDR3 length equals 16 residues. The germline V and J ends were trimmed by 0 bases and 1 base, with 12 bases remaining between them. The V gene's germline CDR1 is SGHVS and CDR2 FQNEAQ. The CDR3 sequence: CASSLAPGQTQETQYF. CDR3 DNA sequence: TGTGCCAGCAGCTTAGCACCGGGACAAACCCAAGAGACCCAGTACTTC.

The chain uses TRBV7-3 and TRBJ2-1; 10 bases fit TRBD2. CDR3 size: 16 residues. Germline V CDR1 and CDR2: SGHTA, FQGTGA. Losses at the gene ends were 5 bases for V and 4 bases for J; bases not matched to a gene: 8. The CDR3 coding sequence is TGTGCCAGCAGCCCTCAAGGGACTAGCGTATACAATGAGCAGTTCTTC. This gives the protein CASSPQGTSVYNEQFF. The full variable domain, rest sourced from reference TRBV7-3 and TRBJ2-1, is GAGVSQTPSNKVTEKGKYVELRCDPISGHTALYWYRQSLGQGPEFLIYFQGTGAADDSGLPNDRFFAVRPEGSVSTLKIQRTERGDSAVYLCASSPQGTSVYNEQFFGPGTRLTVL.